This TCR beta chain was sequenced during a study of blood T cell repertoires in COVID-19. Study summary: T cells, B-cell-depleted T cells, or PBMCs supplied cDNA or gDNA.

V shed 1 base and J 2 bases; nucleotides not matched to a gene: 8. The CDR3 extends over 17 amino acids. Germline CDR1 MGHRA, CDR2 YSYEKL. The authors' processing: The authors estimated nucleated cell counts from reference gene primer amplification. Only in-frame clones appear in the TCRdb table, and some are missing; sequencing was by immunoSEQ multiplex PCR. V, J and clone size are those of that table, while D and trimming were read from the DNA. The profile covers around 100,000 clones, with roughly 90% appearing a single time and 8.4% taken by the ten largest. Sequencing was carried out using peripheral blood. The rearrangement links TRBV4-1 to TRBJ2-5; 9 bases are a match to TRBD2. The source is a woman aged 65 to 85 who had recovered from COVID-19. CDR3 nucleotides: TGCGCCAGCAGCCAAGGGGGGATAGCGGGGGCTCAAGAGACCCAGTACTTC. This translates into CASSQGGIAGAQETQYF.